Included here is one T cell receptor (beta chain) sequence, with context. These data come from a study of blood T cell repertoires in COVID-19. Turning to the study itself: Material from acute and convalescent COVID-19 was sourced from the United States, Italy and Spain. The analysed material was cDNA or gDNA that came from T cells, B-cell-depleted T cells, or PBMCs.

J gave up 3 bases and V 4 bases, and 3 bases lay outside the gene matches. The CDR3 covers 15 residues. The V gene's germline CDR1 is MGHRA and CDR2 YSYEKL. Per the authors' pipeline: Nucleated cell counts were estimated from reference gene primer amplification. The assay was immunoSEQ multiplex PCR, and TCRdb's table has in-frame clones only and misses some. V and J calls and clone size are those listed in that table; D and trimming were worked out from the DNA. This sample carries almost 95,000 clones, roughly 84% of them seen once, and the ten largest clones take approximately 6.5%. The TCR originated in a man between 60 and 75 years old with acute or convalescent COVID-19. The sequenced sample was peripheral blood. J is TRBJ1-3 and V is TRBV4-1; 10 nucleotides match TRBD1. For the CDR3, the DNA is TGCGCCAGCAGCCCCGGGACAGGGGTTGGAAACACCATATATTTT. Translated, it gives CASSPGTGVGNTIYF.